This T cell receptor beta chain was captured by sequencing in a study of blood T cells in healthy people across ages. Study-wide results and caveats: When set beside aged donors, long-lived donors presented more naive CD4+ cells and higher diversity. While age rose, TCR beta diversity per million T cells dropped in a roughly linear way.

The length of the CDR3 is 16 residues. Per the germline V gene, CDR1 is SGDLS and CDR2 is YYNGEE. Trimming cost V 0 bases and J 2 bases, with 14 bases left between them. Caucasian, healthy and from Russia, the donors were aged between about 6 and 90. Total RNA amounts of at least 5 micrograms were extracted per sample. Details on this clonotype: The target antigen is unknown.

A sample-barcoded 5' primer and a J-beta primer mix were used in a second PCR of roughly 7 to 11 cycles. Using its own MiXCR run on the 5' RACE reads, TCRdb lists one record per CDR3 protein. The table shows over 950,000 distinct CDR3 sequences, with more than 30% occurring only once. V gene TRBV9 combines with J gene TRBJ2-5, with TRBD2 as a possible D gene (6 bases). The sequencing input was blood. This receptor was obtained from a man aged 18 to 30 in good health. CDR3 loop: CASSVDVGGAQETQYF. The CDR3 DNA is TGTGCCAGCAGCGTAGACGTCGGGGGTGCTCAAGAGACCCAGTACTTC.